Presented here are 28 T cell receptor beta chains from one specimen sequenced in a study of T cell responses to AZD1222 COVID-19 vaccine. Data came from immunoSEQ multiplex PCR; TCRdb stores just in-frame clones and leaves some out. The sample consists of 74,000 or so clones, 85% of them appearing once. The sample in question was peripheral blood, obtained on day 0 of AZD1222 vaccination. These receptor sequences come from an adult in good health.

The genes are TRBV24-1 and TRBJ2-3; 9 bases map to TRBD1. Losses at the gene ends were 9 bases for V and 4 bases for J; bases not matched to a gene: 4. The CDR3 totals 13 residues. Germline V gene lookup returns CDR1 KGHDR and CDR2 SFDVKD. The DNA for the CDR3 is TGTGCCACCCGACAGGGGGAAGCAGATACGCAGTATTTT. It specifies CATRQGEADTQYF.

This rearrangement joins TRBV5-4 to TRBJ2-1; D call uncertain. V was pared by 0 bases and J by 3 bases, with 4 bases between. Germline values: CDR1 SGHNT, CDR2 YYREEE (reference sequence). The CDR3 covers 13 residues. CDR3 in DNA: TGTGCCAGCAGCTTGGCCAGCTACAATGAGCAGTTCTTC. Its protein product is CASSLASYNEQFF.

This chain links TRBV7-2 with TRBJ2-7; D call uncertain. From germline, CDR1 is SGHTA and CDR2 FQGNSA. CDR3 length: 13 residues. The germline V and J ends were trimmed by 5 bases and 6 bases, with 14 bases remaining between them. The CDR3 spells CASSRSWAPEQYF. Written as DNA, the CDR3 is TGTGCCAGCAGCCGTTCGTGGGCCCCCGAGCAGTACTTC.

CDR3 sequence: CASSKKSGTNNQPQHF. The CDR3 nucleotides read TGTGCCAGCAGCAAAAAATCTGGGACAAACAATCAGCCCCAGCATTTT. The chain is built from TRBV21-1 and TRBJ1-5; the table's D call, TRBD1, was not checked against the DNA. TRBV21-1 is given as a pseudogene. CDR3 length: 16 amino acids.

The chain is built from TRBV15 and TRBJ1-2; D is unresolved. Per the germline V gene, CDR1 is LNHNV and CDR2 is YYDKDF (reference sequence). V lost 1 base, J lost 1 base, and 10 bases lay in between. CDR3 size: 15 residues. CDR3 amino acids: CATSRAQDLNYGYTF. The CDR3 DNA follows: TGTGCCACCAGCAGAGCTCAGGACCTTAACTATGGCTACACCTTC.

The chain is built from TRBV6-6 and TRBJ2-7; D might be TRBD1 or TRBD2, each matching 5 bases. Trimming cost V 11 bases and J 8 bases, with 22 bases left between them. This CDR3 has 13 residues. From germline, CDR1 is MNHNY and CDR2 SVGAGI (reference sequence). CDR3 in amino acids: CAAASGRETKQYF. Written as DNA, the CDR3 is TGTGCCGCAGCGTCCGGCAGGGAGACGAAGCAGTACTTC.

The rearrangement uses TRBV6-1 and TRBJ2-4; no definite D call. This CDR3 is built from 16 residues. The V end lost 1 base, the J end lost 0 bases, and 10 bases lay between the germline ends. The germline V gene encodes CDR1 MNHNS and CDR2 SASEGT. CDR3 protein: CASSEELGLAKNIQYF. The CDR3 nucleotides are TGTGCCAGCAGTGAAGAGCTCGGCTTAGCCAAAAACATTCAGTACTTC.

The rearrangement links TRBV5-5 to TRBJ1-5; TRBD1 aligns across 7 bases. V gave up 3 bases and J gave up 7 bases; unmatched junction bases: 13. CDR1 and CDR2 (germline): SGHKS, YYEKEE (reference sequence). The CDR3 is made up of 16 amino acids. CDR3 nucleotides: TGTGCCAGCAGCTCCAGGCGACAGGGCACCGACCAGCCCCAGCATTTT. It yields the protein CASSSRRQGTDQPQHF.

The V and J genes are TRBV19 and TRBJ2-1; TRBD1 aligns across 8 bases. This CDR3 contains 17 residues. From germline, CDR1 is LNHDA and CDR2 SQIVND (reference sequence). V lost 5 bases to trimming and J lost 1 base; unmatched junction nucleotides: 10. Here the CDR3 DNA reads TGTGCCAGTAGTCCCCGACAGGGGCCACGATCCTACAATGAGCAGTTCTTC. This encodes CASSPRQGPRSYNEQFF.

The chain uses TRBV5-6 and TRBJ2-2; 8 bases agree with TRBD2. The ends lost 0 bases at V and 3 bases at J; junction bases unmatched: 7. Germline CDR1 and CDR2: SGHDT and YYEEEE. CDR3 length equals 17 residues. The DNA for the CDR3 is TGTGCCAGCAGCTTGGTTACGGGGGGGCGGTACACCGGGGAGCTGTTTTTT. It translates to CASSLVTGGRYTGELFF.

The chain joins TRBV20-1 to TRBJ2-7; 7 nucleotides match TRBD1. The germline V gene has CDR1 DFQATT and CDR2 SNEGSKA (reference sequence). This CDR3 is 14 amino acids long. J lost 3 bases, V lost 3 bases, and 8 bases had no gene match. The CDR3 loop is CSASATGENYEQYF. In DNA form, the CDR3 reads TGCAGTGCTAGTGCCACAGGGGAAAACTACGAGCAGTACTTC.

The chain recombines TRBV6-4 with TRBJ1-2; 7 positions agree with TRBD1. Germline V lookup: CDR1 MRHNA, CDR2 SNTAGT. V lost 5 bases to trimming and J lost 7 bases; unmatched junction nucleotides: 22. This CDR3 comprises 18 residues. Here the CDR3 DNA reads TGTGCCAGCAGTCTGTACGGGACAGACAACATCCGCGGTAGTGGCTACACCTTC. It yields the protein CASSLYGTDNIRGSGYTF.

This chain links TRBV7-6 with TRBJ1-3; possibly TRBD1 for D (5 bases). The CDR3 is 18 residues long. The V gene's germline CDR1 is SGHVS and CDR2 FNYEAQ. V was trimmed by 0 bases and J by 4 bases, leaving 19 bases between them. Here the CDR3 reads CASSLAPPGGTAGNTIYF. The CDR3 region has the DNA TGTGCCAGCAGCTTAGCCCCACCGGGGGGGACGGCCGGAAACACCATATATTTT.

This chain uses TRBV19 with TRBJ2-7; tentative D call: TRBD2 (5 bases). The V end was cut by 6 bases, the J end by 3 bases, with 15 bases between. The germline V gene has CDR1 LNHDA and CDR2 SQIVND (reference sequence). The CDR3 sequence is 14 residues long. The DNA for the CDR3 is TGTGCCAGTAGCAAGGACGGAGGCGGCTACGAGCAGTACTTC. Amino acids: CASSKDGGGYEQYF.

The DNA for the CDR3 is TGTGCCAGCAGCTTATACGATCTACAGGGTTCCGGAAACACCATATATTTT. It encodes CASSLYDLQGSGNTIYF. This chain joins TRBV7-9 and TRBJ1-3; a possible D gene is TRBD1 (6 bases). V lost 2 bases and J lost 4, with 18 bases in between. Per the germline V gene, CDR1 is SEHNR and CDR2 is FQNEAQ (reference sequence). CDR3 length: 17 amino acids.

This clone was recorded a few times. J is TRBJ1-1 and V is TRBV19; D not resolved. The CDR3 is 13 residues long. Trimming left V 3 bases short and J 5 bases short, with 10 bases between. The germline CDR1 and CDR2 sequences are LNHDA and SQIVND (reference sequence). The CDR3 region has the DNA TGTGCCAGTAGTATCTTAGGGAATACTGAAGCTTTCTTT. Its translation: CASSILGNTEAFF.

This clone was observed a handful of times. The chain combines TRBV5-1 with TRBJ1-1, with D tentatively TRBD1 (5 bases). V shed 1 base and J shed 5 bases, with 12 bases lying between them. The V gene's germline CDR1 is SGHRS and CDR2 YFSETQ. The CDR3 consists of 14 residues. The CDR3 nucleotides are TGCGCCAGCAGCTTGCTTGGGGCGCGGACTGAAGCTTTCTTT. Protein product: CASSLLGARTEAFF. The complete variable domain, with remaining parts taken from reference TRBV5-1 and TRBJ1-1, reads KAGVTQTPRYLIKTRGQQVTLSCSPISGHRSVSWYQQTPGQGLQFLFEYFSETQRNKGNFPGRFSGRQFSNSRSEMNVSTLELGDSALYLCASSLLGARTEAFFGQGTRLTVV.

This clone was observed once. The chain combines TRBV19 with TRBJ2-1, with 13 bases matching TRBD2. This CDR3 contains 16 residues. Trimming at V came to 3 bases and at J to 7 bases, leaving 6 bases not matched to a gene. CDR1 and CDR2 (germline): LNHDA, SQIVND (reference sequence). CDR3 sequence: CASSIVTSGGANEQFF. DNA of the CDR3: TGTGCCAGTAGTATCGTTACTAGCGGGGGGGCGAATGAGCAGTTCTTC.

Only a few counts were recorded for this clone. The chain has TRBV6-1 and TRBJ1-4; no definite D call. The CDR3 sequence is 16 residues long. Trimming took 3 bases from V and 0 from J, leaving 11 bases between them. Germline V gene lookup returns CDR1 MNHNS and CDR2 SASEGT. The CDR3 DNA reads as TGTGCCAGCAGTGATCCCGGGTCTGCAACTAATGAAAAACTGTTTTTT. It encodes CASSDPGSATNEKLFF.

In this sample, this clone turned up a few times. In DNA form, the CDR3 reads TGTGCCAGCAGCACCCCCTGGACTAGCTCCTACAATGAGCAGTTCTTC. It is translated as CASSTPWTSSYNEQFF. The chain couples TRBV21-1 to TRBJ2-1; the table gives TRBD2 as D, unverified against the DNA. TRBV21-1 constitutes a pseudogene. There are 16 residues in the CDR3.

The chain uses TRBV10-3 and TRBJ2-7; D may match TRBD1 or TRBD2 (5 bases each). This CDR3 spans 13 amino acids. Germline V CDR1 and CDR2: ENHRY, SYGVKD. With 8 bases removed from V and 0 bases from J, the gap between germline ends came to 11 bases. DNA for the CDR3: TGTGCCATCTTGGGGGTTTCCTCCTACGAGCAGTACTTC. Its translation is CAILGVSSYEQYF.

The chain joins TRBV28 to TRBJ1-6, with D unclear. The length of the CDR3 is 15 residues. V shed 1 base and J shed 10 bases, with 14 bases lying between them. Germline V gene lookup returns CDR1 MDHEN and CDR2 SYDVKM. In DNA form, the CDR3 reads TGTGCCAGCAGTTTATTGGACGGCTCGAGGTCACCCCTCCACTTT. Residues: CASSLLDGSRSPLHF.

This clone came up once. The V call is TRBV6-5, the J call TRBJ2-5, with a possible D match to TRBD2 (5 bases). V was cut by 7 bases and J by 2 bases, with 14 bases left in between. CDR1 is MNHEY, CDR2 SVGAGI, per germline. CDR3 length: 14 residues. CDR3 amino acids: CASNKISAQETQYF. The DNA for the CDR3 is TGTGCCAGCAATAAAATTAGCGCACAAGAGACCCAGTACTTC.

The CDR3 coding sequence is TGTGCCAGCAGCCGGGGACTAGTTCGGGAGACCCAGTACTTC. Translation gives CASSRGLVRETQYF. V gene TRBV7-2 combines with J gene TRBJ2-5; 8 bases are shared with TRBD2. There are 14 residues in the CDR3. The V segment lost 5 bases and the J segment 5 bases; nucleotides outside the gene matches: 7. Germline-derived CDR1 and CDR2 are SGHTA and FQGNSA.

This clone has more than one count but fewer than ten. This sequence joins TRBV6-2 or TRBV6-3 and TRBJ2-5; D tentatively reads TRBD1 or TRBD2 (5 bases each). Germline V gene data show CDR1 as MNHEY and CDR2 as SVGEGT. V lost 2 bases to trimming and J lost 4 bases, with 17 bases between them. This CDR3 has 16 amino acids. CDR3 nucleotides: TGTGCCAGCAGTTACCCCGGGACCTCAGGGAGAGAGACCCAGTACTTC. This gives the protein CASSYPGTSGRETQYF.

The chain recombines TRBV19 with TRBJ1-1; D unclear. The germline V gene encodes CDR1 LNHDA and CDR2 SQIVND (reference sequence). The length of the CDR3 is 14 residues. Trimming removed 2 bases from V and 8 bases from J, with 15 bases in between. The CDR3 coding sequence is TGTGCCAGTAGTATAACTCCGGCGCCGCCCGAAGCTTTCTTT. It specifies CASSITPAPPEAFF.

The chain links TRBV19 to TRBJ2-7; a weak D match, TRBD2 (5 bases). The V gene lost 5 bases and the J gene lost 3 bases, with 20 bases spanning the gap. The germline V gene encodes CDR1 LNHDA and CDR2 SQIVND (reference sequence). The length of the CDR3 is 16 residues. CDR3 sequence: CASSASTGIFNYEQYF. The CDR3 nucleotides read TGTGCCAGTAGTGCGTCGACCGGGATCTTCAACTACGAGCAGTACTTC.

Here the CDR3 reads CASSPYRDLETQYF. The CDR3 DNA reads TGTGCCAGCAGCCCGTACAGGGACTTAGAGACCCAGTACTTC. The gene calls are TRBV7-2 and TRBJ2-5; perhaps D is TRBD1 or TRBD2 (6 bases each). Trimming removed 5 bases at V and 4 bases at J, with 14 bases between. Germline V lookup: CDR1 SGHTA, CDR2 FQGNSA. This CDR3 region has 14 residues.